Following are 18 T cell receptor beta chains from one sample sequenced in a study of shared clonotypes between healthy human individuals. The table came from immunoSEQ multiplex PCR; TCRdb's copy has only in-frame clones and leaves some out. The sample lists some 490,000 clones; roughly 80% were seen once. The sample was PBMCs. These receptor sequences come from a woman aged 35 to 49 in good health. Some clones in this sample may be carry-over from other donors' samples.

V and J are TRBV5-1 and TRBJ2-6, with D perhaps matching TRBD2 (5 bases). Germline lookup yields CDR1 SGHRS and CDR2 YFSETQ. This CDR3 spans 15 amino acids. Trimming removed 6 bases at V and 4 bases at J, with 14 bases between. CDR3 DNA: TGCGCCAGCAATCTGGGAGCAGAGGGGGCCAACGTCCTGACTTTC. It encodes CASNLGAEGANVLTF.

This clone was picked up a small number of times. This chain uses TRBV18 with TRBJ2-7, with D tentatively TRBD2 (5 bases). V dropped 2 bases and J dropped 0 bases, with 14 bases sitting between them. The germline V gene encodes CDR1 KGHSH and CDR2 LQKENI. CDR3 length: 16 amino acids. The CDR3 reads CASSPDEGWSSYEQYF. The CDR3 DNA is TGTGCCAGCTCACCAGATGAGGGCTGGAGCTCCTACGAGCAGTACTTC.

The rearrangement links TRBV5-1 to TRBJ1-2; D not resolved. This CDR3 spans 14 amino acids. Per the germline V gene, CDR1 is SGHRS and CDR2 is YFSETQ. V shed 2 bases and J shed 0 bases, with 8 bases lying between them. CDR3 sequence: CASSLTATNYGYTF. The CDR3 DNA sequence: TGCGCCAGCAGCTTAACAGCAACTAACTATGGCTACACCTTC.

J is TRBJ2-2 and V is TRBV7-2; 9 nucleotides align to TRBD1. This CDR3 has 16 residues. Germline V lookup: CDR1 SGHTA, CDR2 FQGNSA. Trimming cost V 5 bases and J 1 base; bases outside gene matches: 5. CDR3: CASSKQGARNTGELFF. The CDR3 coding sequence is TGTGCCAGCAGCAAACAGGGGGCAAGGAACACCGGGGAGCTGTTTTTT.

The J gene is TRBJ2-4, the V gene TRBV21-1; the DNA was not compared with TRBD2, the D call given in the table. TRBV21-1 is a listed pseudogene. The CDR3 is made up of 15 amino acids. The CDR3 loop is CASSKEGEARDIQYF. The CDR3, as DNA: TGTGCCAGCAGCAAAGAAGGGGAGGCAAGGGACATTCAGTACTTC.

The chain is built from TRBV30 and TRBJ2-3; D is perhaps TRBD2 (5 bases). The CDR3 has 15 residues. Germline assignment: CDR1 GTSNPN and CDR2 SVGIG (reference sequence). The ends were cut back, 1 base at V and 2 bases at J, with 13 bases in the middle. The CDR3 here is CAWSEARVTTDTQYF. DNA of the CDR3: TGTGCCTGGAGTGAGGCGCGGGTTACCACAGATACGCAGTATTTT. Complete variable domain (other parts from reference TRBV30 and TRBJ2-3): SQTIHQWPATLVQPVGSPLSLECTVEGTSNPNLYWYRQAAGRGLQLLFYSVGIGQISSEVPQNLSASRPQDRQFILSSKKLLLSDSGFYLCAWSEARVTTDTQYFGPGTRLTVL.

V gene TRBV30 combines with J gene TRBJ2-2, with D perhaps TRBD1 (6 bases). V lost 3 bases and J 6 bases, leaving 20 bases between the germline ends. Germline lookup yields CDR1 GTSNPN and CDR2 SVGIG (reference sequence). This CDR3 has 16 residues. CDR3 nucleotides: TGTGCCTGGAGCGCCAAAGAAGGGGGACGAGCCGGGGAGCTGTTTTTT. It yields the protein CAWSAKEGGRAGELFF.

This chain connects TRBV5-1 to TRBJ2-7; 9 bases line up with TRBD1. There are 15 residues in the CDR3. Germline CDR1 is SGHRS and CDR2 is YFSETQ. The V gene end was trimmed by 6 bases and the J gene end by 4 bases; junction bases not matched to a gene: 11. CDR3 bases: TGCGCCAGCACCCTACAGACAGGGGGTGGGTACGAGCAGTACTTC. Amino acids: CASTLQTGGGYEQYF.

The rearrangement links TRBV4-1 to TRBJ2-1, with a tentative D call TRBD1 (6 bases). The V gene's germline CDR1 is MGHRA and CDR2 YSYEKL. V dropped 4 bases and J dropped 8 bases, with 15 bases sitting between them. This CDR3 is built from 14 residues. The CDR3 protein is CASSRLQQGDEQFF. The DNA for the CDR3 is TGCGCCAGCAGCCGCCTTCAACAGGGAGATGAGCAGTTCTTC.

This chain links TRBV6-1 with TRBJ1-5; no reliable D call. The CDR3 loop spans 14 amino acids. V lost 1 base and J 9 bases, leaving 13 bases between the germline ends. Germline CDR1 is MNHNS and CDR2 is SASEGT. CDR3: CASSEGTNIGPQHF. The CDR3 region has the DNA TGTGCCAGCAGTGAAGGGACCAACATAGGGCCCCAGCATTTT.

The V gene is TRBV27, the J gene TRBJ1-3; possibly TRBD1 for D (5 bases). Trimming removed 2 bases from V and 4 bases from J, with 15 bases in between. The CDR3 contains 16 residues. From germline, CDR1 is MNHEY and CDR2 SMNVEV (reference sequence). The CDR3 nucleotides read TGTGCCAGCAGTTTAAGTTTCGGGACCGTCGGAAACACCATATATTTT. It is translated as CASSLSFGTVGNTIYF.

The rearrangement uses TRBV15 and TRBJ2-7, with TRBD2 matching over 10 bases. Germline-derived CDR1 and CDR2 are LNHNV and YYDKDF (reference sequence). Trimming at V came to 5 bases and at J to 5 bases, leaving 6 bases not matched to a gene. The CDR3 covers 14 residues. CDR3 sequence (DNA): TGTGCCACCAGCTGGAAGCGGGAGGGCCACGAGCAGTACTTC. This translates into CATSWKREGHEQYF. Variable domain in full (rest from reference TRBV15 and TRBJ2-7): DAMVIQNPRYQVTQFGKPVTLSCSQTLNHNVMYWYQQKSSQAPKLLFHYYDKDFNNEADTPDNFQSRRPNTSFCFLDIRSPGLGDTAMYLCATSWKREGHEQYFGPGTRLTVT.

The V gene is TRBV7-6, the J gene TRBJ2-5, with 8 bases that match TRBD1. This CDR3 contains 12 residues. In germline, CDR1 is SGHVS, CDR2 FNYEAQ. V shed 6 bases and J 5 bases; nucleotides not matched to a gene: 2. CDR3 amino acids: CASSHRGETQYF. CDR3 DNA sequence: TGTGCCAGCAGTCACAGGGGGGAGACCCAGTACTTC.

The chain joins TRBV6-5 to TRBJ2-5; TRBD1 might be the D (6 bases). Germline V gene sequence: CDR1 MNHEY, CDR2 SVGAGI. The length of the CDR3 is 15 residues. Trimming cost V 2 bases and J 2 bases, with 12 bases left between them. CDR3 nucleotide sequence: TGTGCCAGCAGTTACGCCTGGACAGATCAAGAGACCCAGTACTTC. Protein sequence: CASSYAWTDQETQYF.

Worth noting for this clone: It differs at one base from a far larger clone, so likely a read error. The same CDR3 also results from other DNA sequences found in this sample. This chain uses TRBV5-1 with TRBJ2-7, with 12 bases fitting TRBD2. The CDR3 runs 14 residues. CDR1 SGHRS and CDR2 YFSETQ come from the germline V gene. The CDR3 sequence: CASSRGTSGFEQYF. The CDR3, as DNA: TGCGCTAGCTCAAGAGGGACTAGCGGGTTCGAGCAGTACTTC.

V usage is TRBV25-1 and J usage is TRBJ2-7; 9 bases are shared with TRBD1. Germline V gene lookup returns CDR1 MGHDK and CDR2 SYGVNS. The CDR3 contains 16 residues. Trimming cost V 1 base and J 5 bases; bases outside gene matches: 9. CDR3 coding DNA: TGTGCCAGCAGTGAATCCCCCTCGGGACAGGGCAACGAGCAGTACTTC. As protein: CASSESPSGQGNEQYF.

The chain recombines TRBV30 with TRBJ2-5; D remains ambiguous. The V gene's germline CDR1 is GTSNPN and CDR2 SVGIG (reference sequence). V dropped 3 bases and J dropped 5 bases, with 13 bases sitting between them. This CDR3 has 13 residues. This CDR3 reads CAWRARFQETQYF. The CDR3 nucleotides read TGTGCCTGGAGGGCAAGGTTCCAGGAGACCCAGTACTTC.

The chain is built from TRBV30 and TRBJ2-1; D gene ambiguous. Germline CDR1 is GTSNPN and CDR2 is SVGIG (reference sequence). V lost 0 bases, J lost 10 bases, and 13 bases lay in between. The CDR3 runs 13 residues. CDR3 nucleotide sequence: TGTGCCTGGAGTGTGGGCCGGGTGGGAGAGCAGTTCTTC. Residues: CAWSVGRVGEQFF. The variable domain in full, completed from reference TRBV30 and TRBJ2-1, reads SQTIHQWPATLVQPVGSPLSLECTVEGTSNPNLYWYRQAAGRGLQLLFYSVGIGQISSEVPQNLSASRPQDRQFILSSKKLLLSDSGFYLCAWSVGRVGEQFFGPGTRLTVL.